A single sample is the source of the 8 T cell receptor beta chains below, sequenced in a study of OX40 agonist ivuxolimab in advanced cancers. Data came from immunoSEQ multiplex PCR; TCRdb stores just in-frame clones and leaves some out. The sample lists about 87,000 clones, approximately 90% occurring once. The sequenced sample was CD4+ or CD8+ T cells sorted from blood, obtained in a trial of the OX40 agonist ivuxolimab. The source is an adult with an advanced solid tumor such as melanoma, head and neck, liver or kidney cancer.

In its sample, this clone is medium-sized. In nucleotides, the CDR3 is TGTGCCAGCAGCCCAGAGGGGACAGGTGAAGGGAACACTGAAGCTTTCTTT. Its translation: CASSPEGTGEGNTEAFF. This chain connects TRBV11-3 to TRBJ1-1, with 8 bases lining up with TRBD1. V lost 5 bases, J lost 1 base, and 12 bases stayed unmatched. The CDR3 contains 17 residues. The germline gives CDR1 SGHNT, CDR2 YENEEA.

The chain has TRBV5-1 and TRBJ1-6, with a possible D match to TRBD1 (5 bases). The CDR3 loop spans 16 amino acids. V was trimmed by 7 bases and J by 6 bases, leaving 20 bases between them. Germline lookup yields CDR1 SGHRS and CDR2 YFSETQ. CDR3 coding DNA: TGCGCCAGCGGACTAAGTGGGGCCGGCAGTAATTCACCCCTCCACTTT. As protein: CASGLSGAGSNSPLHF.

This rearrangement joins TRBV9 to TRBJ2-7; D may correspond to TRBD1 or TRBD2 (5 bases each). Germline V gene sequence: CDR1 SGDLS, CDR2 YYNGEE. The CDR3 totals 14 residues. Trimming left V 4 bases short and J 3 bases short, with 14 bases between. The CDR3 here is CASSPRDRIYEQYF. The CDR3, as DNA: TGTGCCAGCAGCCCCCGGGACCGTATCTACGAGCAGTACTTC.

CDR3 sequence (DNA): TGTGCCAGTAGGGGGAGGGGGCTAGCGGGAGATACCGGGGAGCTGTTTTTT. Amino acid sequence: CASRGRGLAGDTGELFF. The chain employs TRBV19 and TRBJ2-2, with 10 positions matching TRBD2. V shed 6 bases and J 5 bases; nucleotides not matched to a gene: 12. The CDR3 totals 17 residues. Germline V gives CDR1 LNHDA, CDR2 SQIVND (reference sequence).

The V and J genes are TRBV21-1 and TRBJ2-4; the D segment call TRBD1 is taken from the table without a DNA check. TRBV21-1 is given as a pseudogene. The CDR3 has 16 amino acids. The CDR3: CASSSPGQGRGNIQYF. The CDR3 region has the DNA TGTGCCAGCAGCTCCCCGGGACAGGGAAGGGGAAACATTCAGTACTTC.

The CDR3 sequence: CASSDGNSMTQYF. CDR3 coding DNA: TGTGCCAGCTCGGACGGAAATAGCATGACCCAGTACTTC. The rearrangement uses TRBV27 and TRBJ2-5; D unclear. CDR1 is MNHEY, CDR2 SMNVEV, per germline (reference sequence). Trimming cost V 8 bases and J 7 bases, with 17 bases left between them. The CDR3 totals 13 residues.

This clone was seen only a few times. The CDR3 spells CASSTGSEGSPLHF. In nucleotides, the CDR3 is TGTGCCAGCAGTACAGGGTCAGAGGGTTCACCCCTCCACTTT. V usage is TRBV6-5 and J usage is TRBJ1-6; D perhaps matches TRBD1 (6 bases). The CDR3 spans 14 residues. Germline V gene sequence: CDR1 MNHEY, CDR2 SVGAGI. V lost 5 bases, J lost 9 bases, and 14 bases lay in between.

The chain links TRBV7-6 to TRBJ2-5; 13 nucleotides align to TRBD2. The CDR3 length is 18 residues. CDR1 and CDR2 from the germline V gene are SGHVS and FNYEAQ. V dropped 5 bases and J dropped 4; count of bases not matched to a gene: 13. The CDR3 is CASSPIPRTSGGAETQYF. CDR3 coding DNA: TGTGCCAGCAGCCCAATCCCCCGAACTAGCGGGGGGGCAGAGACCCAGTACTTC.